This TCR beta chain emerged from a study of blood T cell repertoires in COVID-19. V gave up 3 bases and J gave up 3 bases, with 11 bases separating them. Looked up from germline, CDR1 is LNHDA and CDR2 is SQIVND (reference sequence). This CDR3 is built from 14 residues. Original processing notes: Amplifying reference gene primers gave estimates of nucleated cell counts. This table comes from immunoSEQ multiplex PCR, and its TCRdb copy is limited to in-frame clones, with some not included. V and J calls and clone size are given by that table; D and trimming were obtained from the DNA. There are over 150,000 clones in the sample; around 80% occur only once, and about 7.8% lies in the top ten.

The TCR was taken from a man between 60 and 70 years old with acute or convalescent COVID-19. The sequenced material came from peripheral blood. J is TRBJ1-1 and V is TRBV19; D gene unclear. The CDR3 nucleotides are TGTGCCAGTAGTATTCTTTCGAGGTACACTGAAGCTTTCTTT. Its translation: CASSILSRYTEAFF.